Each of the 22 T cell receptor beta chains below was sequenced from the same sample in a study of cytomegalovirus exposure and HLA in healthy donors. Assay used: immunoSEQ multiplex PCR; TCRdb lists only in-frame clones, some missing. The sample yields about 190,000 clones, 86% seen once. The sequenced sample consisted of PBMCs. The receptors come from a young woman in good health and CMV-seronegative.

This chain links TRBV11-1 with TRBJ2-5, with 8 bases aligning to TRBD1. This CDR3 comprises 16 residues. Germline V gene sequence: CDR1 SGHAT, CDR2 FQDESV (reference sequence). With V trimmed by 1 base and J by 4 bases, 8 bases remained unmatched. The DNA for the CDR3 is TGTGCCAGCAGCTTAGGCCTAGGACAGGGCTCAGAGACCCAGTACTTC. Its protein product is CASSLGLGQGSETQYF.

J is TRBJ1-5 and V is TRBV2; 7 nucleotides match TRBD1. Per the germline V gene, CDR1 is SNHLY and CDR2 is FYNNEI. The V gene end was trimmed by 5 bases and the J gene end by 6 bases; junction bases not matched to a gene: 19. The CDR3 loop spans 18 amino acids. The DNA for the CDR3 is TGTGCCAGCAGTCCGGGACAGTATAGTCGGGATGGGAGTCAGCCCCAGCATTTT. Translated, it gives CASSPGQYSRDGSQPQHF. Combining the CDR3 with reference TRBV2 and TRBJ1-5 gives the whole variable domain EPEVTQTPSHQVTQMGQEVILRCVPISNHLYFYWYRQILGQKVEFLVSFYNNEISEKSEIFDDQFSVERPDGSNFTLKIRSTKLEDSAMYFCASSPGQYSRDGSQPQHFGDGTRLSIL.

CDR3 sequence reads: CASSQERDYLKVETQYF. CDR3 DNA sequence: TGTGCCAGCAGCCAGGAGCGGGACTACCTCAAGGTGGAGACCCAGTACTTC. The V call is TRBV4-2, the J call TRBJ2-5; 7 bases map to TRBD2. Unmatched junction bases numbered 15, after V lost 3 bases and J lost 5 bases. The CDR3 loop spans 17 amino acids. Per germline, CDR1 LGHNA and CDR2 YNFKEQ.

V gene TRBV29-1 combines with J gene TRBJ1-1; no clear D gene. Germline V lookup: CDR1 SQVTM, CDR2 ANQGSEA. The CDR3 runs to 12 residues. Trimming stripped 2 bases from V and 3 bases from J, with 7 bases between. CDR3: CSVEPGDTEAFF. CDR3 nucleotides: TGCAGCGTTGAACCGGGTGACACTGAAGCTTTCTTT.

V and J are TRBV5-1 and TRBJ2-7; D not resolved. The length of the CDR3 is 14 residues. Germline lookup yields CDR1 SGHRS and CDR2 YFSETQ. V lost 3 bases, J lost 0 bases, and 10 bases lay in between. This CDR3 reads CASSSDDISYEQYF. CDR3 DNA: TGCGCCAGCAGCTCTGACGACATCTCCTACGAGCAGTACTTC.

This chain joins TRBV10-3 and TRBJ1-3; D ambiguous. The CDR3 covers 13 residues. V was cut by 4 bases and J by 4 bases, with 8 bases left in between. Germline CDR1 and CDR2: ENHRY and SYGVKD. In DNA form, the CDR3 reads TGTGCCATCAGTGCGGCGGTGGGAAACACCATATATTTT. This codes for CAISAAVGNTIYF.

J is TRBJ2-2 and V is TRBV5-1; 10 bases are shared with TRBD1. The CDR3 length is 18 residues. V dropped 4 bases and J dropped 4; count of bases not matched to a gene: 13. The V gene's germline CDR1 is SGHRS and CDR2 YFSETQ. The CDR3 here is CASSPTPTGTGVTGELFF. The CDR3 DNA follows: TGCGCCAGCAGCCCCACCCCAACCGGGACAGGGGTCACCGGGGAGCTGTTTTTT.

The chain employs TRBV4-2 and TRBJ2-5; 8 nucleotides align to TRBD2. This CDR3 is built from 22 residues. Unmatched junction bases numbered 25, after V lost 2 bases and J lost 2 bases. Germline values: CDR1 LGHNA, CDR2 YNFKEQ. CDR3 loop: CASSQSRRSVLGERGKQETQYF. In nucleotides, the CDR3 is TGTGCCAGCAGCCAATCTCGGCGCTCGGTACTAGGGGAGCGGGGGAAACAAGAGACCCAGTACTTC.

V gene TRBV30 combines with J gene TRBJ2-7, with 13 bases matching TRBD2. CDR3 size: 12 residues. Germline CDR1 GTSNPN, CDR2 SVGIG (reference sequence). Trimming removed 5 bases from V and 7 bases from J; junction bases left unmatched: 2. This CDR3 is CAWGLAGVEQYF. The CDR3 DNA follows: TGTGCCTGGGGACTAGCGGGGGTAGAGCAGTACTTC.

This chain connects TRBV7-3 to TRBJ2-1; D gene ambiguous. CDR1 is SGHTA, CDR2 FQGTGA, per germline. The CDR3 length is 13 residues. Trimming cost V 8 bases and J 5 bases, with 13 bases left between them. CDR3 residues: CASSIGLDNEQFF. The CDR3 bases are TGTGCCAGCTCAATTGGGCTGGACAATGAGCAGTTCTTC.

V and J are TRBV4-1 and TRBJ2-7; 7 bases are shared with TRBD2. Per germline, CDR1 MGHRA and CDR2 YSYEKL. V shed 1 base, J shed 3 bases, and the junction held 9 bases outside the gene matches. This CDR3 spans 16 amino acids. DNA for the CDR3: TGCGCCAGCAGCCAAGTTGCGGGAGCATCCTTCTACGAGCAGTACTTC. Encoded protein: CASSQVAGASFYEQYF.

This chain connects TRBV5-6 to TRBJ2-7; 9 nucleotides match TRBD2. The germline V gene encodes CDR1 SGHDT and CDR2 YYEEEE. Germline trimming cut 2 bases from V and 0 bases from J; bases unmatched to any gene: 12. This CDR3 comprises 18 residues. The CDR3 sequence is CASSFGLANVVRSYEQYF. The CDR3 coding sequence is TGTGCCAGCAGCTTTGGACTAGCGAACGTGGTGCGCTCCTACGAGCAGTACTTC.

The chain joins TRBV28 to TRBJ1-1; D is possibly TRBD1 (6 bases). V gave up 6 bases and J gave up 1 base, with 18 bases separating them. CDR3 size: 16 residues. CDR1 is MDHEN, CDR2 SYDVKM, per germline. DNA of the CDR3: TGTGCCAGCAGCTACCCTACCGGGACACCGAACACTGAAGCTTTCTTT. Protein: CASSYPTGTPNTEAFF.

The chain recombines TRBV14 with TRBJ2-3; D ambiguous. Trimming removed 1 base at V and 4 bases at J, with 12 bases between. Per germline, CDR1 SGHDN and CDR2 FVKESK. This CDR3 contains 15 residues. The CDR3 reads CASSQVGLGADTQYF. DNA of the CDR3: TGTGCCAGCAGCCAAGTGGGTCTAGGTGCAGATACGCAGTATTTT.

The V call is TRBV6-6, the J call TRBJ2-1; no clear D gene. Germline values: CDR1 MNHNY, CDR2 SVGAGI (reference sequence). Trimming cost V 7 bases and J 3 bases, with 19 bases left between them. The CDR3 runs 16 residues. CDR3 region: CASTNHRGGNYNEQFF. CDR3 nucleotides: TGTGCCAGCACCAACCACCGAGGTGGTAACTACAATGAGCAGTTCTTC.

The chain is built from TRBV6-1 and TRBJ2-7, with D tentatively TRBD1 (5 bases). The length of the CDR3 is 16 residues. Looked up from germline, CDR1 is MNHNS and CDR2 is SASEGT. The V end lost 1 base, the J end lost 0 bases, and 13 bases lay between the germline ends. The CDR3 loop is CASSEGGRVVSYEQYF. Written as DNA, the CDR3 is TGTGCCAGCAGTGAAGGGGGCAGGGTCGTCTCCTACGAGCAGTACTTC.

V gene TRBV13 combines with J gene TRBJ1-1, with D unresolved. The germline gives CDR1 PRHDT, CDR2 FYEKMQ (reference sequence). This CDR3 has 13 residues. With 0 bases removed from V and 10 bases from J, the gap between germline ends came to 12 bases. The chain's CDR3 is CASSLGRAVRAFF. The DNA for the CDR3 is TGTGCCAGCAGCTTAGGGCGCGCGGTGAGAGCTTTCTTT.

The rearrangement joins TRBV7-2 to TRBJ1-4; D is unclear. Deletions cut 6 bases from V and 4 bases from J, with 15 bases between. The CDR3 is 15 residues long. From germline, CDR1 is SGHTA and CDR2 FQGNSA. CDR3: CASRVRRGYNEKLFF. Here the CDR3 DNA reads TGTGCCAGCAGAGTAAGACGGGGATATAATGAAAAACTGTTTTTT.

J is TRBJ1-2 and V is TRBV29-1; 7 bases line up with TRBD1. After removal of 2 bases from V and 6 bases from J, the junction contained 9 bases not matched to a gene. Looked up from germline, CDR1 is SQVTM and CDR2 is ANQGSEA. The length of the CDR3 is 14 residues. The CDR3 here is CSVERGQVWNGYTF. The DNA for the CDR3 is TGCAGCGTTGAACGCGGACAGGTTTGGAATGGCTACACCTTC.

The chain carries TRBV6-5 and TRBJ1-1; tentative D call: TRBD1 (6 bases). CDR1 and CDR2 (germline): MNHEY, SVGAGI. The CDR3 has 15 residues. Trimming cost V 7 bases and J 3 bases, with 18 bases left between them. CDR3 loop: CASTPSGRGYTEAFF. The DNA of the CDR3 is TGTGCCAGCACTCCCTCGGGCAGGGGTTACACTGAAGCTTTCTTT.

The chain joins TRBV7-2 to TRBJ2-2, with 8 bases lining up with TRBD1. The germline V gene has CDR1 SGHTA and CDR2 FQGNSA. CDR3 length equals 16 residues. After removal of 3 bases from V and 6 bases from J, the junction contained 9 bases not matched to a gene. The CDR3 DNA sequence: TGTGCCAGCAGCTTCGGGACAGGATCTTATGCCGGGGAGCTGTTTTTT. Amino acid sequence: CASSFGTGSYAGELFF.

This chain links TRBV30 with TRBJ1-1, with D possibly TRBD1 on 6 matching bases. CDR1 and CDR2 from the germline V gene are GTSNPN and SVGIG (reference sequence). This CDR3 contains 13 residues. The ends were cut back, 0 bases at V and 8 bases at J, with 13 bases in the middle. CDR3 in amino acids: CAWSVLLQGEAFF. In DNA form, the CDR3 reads TGTGCCTGGAGTGTACTGCTACAGGGCGAAGCTTTCTTT.